This is a list of T cell receptor beta chains from one sample in a study of blood T cell repertoires in COVID-19. Produced via immunoSEQ multiplex PCR; TCRdb's table is partial and in-frame only. The repertoire holds around 70,000 clones, around 80% seen once, with over 7.5% in the top ten. Sequencing was carried out using peripheral blood. The receptor source for this set is a human donor in a cohort sampled during active COVID-19. Each CDR3 is given with its conserved first and last residue. Fields, in order: clone size, CDR3 length, J gene, D gene, V gene, CDR3 DNA, CDR3 protein. The D gene is left open where the match is weak. Only part of the rows carry a size: once, few, many, or a class if the clone is expanded.

size: .
length: 14
J: TRBJ2-1
D: TRBD2
V: TRBV6-2/TRBV6-3
DNA: TGTGCCAGCAGTTACAGCCGGGGGGTGGGTGAGCAGTTCTTC
CDR3: CASSYSRGVGEQFF

size: .
length: 11
J: TRBJ2-1
D: .
V: TRBV12-3/TRBV12-4
DNA: TGTGCCAGCAGTACCGGTCGTGAGCAGTTCTTC
CDR3: CASSTGREQFF

size: .
length: 16
J: TRBJ2-7
D: TRBD2
V: TRBV9
DNA: TGTGCCAGCAGCCCCCTCGCCCTGACTAGCGGGTACGAGCAGTACTTC
CDR3: CASSPLALTSGYEQYF

size: .
length: 15
J: TRBJ1-3
D: .
V: TRBV28
DNA: TGTGCCAGCATTCAAGGGGGGGCTTCTGGAAACACCATATATTTT
CDR3: CASIQGGASGNTIYF

size: .
length: 13
J: TRBJ2-7
D: TRBD2
V: TRBV7-2
DNA: TGTGCCAGCAGCACTAGCGGGATTGAAGAGCAGTACTTC
CDR3: CASSTSGIEEQYF

size: .
length: 14
J: TRBJ2-7
D: TRBD2
V: TRBV30
DNA: TGTGCCCTCCGGCTAGCGGGAGGGCTTTACGAGCAGTACTTC
CDR3: CALRLAGGLYEQYF

size: .
length: 13
J: TRBJ1-1
D: .
V: TRBV7-2
DNA: TGTGCCAGCAGCTTAGAAGCGGGCACTGAAGCTTTCTTT
CDR3: CASSLEAGTEAFF

size: .
length: 20
J: TRBJ2-4
D: TRBD2
V: TRBV6-6
DNA: TGTGCCAGCAGCCCGATGCGCGGGACGTGGGGGGAGGGAGCCAAAAACATTCAGTACTTC
CDR3: CASSPMRGTWGEGAKNIQYF

size: .
length: 14
J: TRBJ2-7
D: TRBD2
V: TRBV24-1
DNA: TGTGCCACCAGTGATGGCGGGAGAGAGGGCGAGCAGTACTTC
CDR3: CATSDGGREGEQYF

size: .
length: 13
J: TRBJ2-3
D: TRBD1
V: TRBV29-1
DNA: TGCAGCGCAAGCAGGGGGCGCACAGATACGCAGTATTTT
CDR3: CSASRGRTDTQYF

size: .
length: 14
J: TRBJ2-7
D: TRBD2
V: TRBV3-1/TRBV3-2
DNA: TGTGCCAGCAGCCAACTAGCGGGAGCCAACGAGCAGTACTTC
CDR3: CASSQLAGANEQYF

size: .
length: 16
J: TRBJ1-1
D: .
V: TRBV4-3
DNA: TGCGCCAGCAGCAAGGGAGGGGCCCCAGGGGACACTGAAGCTTTCTTT
CDR3: CASSKGGAPGDTEAFF

size: .
length: 16
J: TRBJ2-2
D: TRBD1
V: TRBV11-3
DNA: TGTGCCAGCAGCTCTGACAGGGGGGTAAACACCGGGGAGCTGTTTTTT
CDR3: CASSSDRGVNTGELFF

size: .
length: 14
J: TRBJ1-4
D: .
V: TRBV7-2
DNA: TGTGCCAGCAGCCCCGGGACACCGCCGGAAAAACTGTTTTTT
CDR3: CASSPGTPPEKLFF

size: .
length: 19
J: TRBJ1-4
D: TRBD1
V: TRBV18
DNA: TGTGCCAGCTCACAAAGTAGACCGGGACAGGGGGCGCCTAATGAAAAACTGTTTTTT
CDR3: CASSQSRPGQGAPNEKLFF

size: .
length: 14
J: TRBJ2-3
D: TRBD2
V: TRBV4-3
DNA: TGCGCCAGCAGCTCGAGCGGGAGTACAGATACGCAGTATTTT
CDR3: CASSSSGSTDTQYF

size: .
length: 15
J: TRBJ1-1
D: TRBD1
V: TRBV18
DNA: TGTGCCAGCTCCCACGAGGACAGGGGGGACACTGAAGCTTTCTTT
CDR3: CASSHEDRGDTEAFF

size: once
length: 17
J: TRBJ2-5
D: TRBD2
V: TRBV19
DNA: TGTGCCAGTAGTCCTAGACTAGCGGGAGGGCGGGGAGAGACCCAGTACTTC
CDR3: CASSPRLAGGRGETQYF

size: .
length: 13
J: TRBJ1-2
D: TRBD1
V: TRBV10-3
DNA: TGTGCCATCAGTGATTCAGGGGGCTATGGCTACACCTTC
CDR3: CAISDSGGYGYTF

size: .
length: 15
J: TRBJ2-7
D: TRBD2
V: TRBV28
DNA: TGTGCCAGTTCGACCCGGACTAGGGACTCTATCGAGCAGTACTTC
CDR3: CASSTRTRDSIEQYF

size: .
length: 13
J: TRBJ1-3
D: .
V: TRBV30
DNA: TGTGCCTGGAGTGTTCGTTCTGGAAACACCATATATTTT
CDR3: CAWSVRSGNTIYF

size: .
length: 17
J: TRBJ2-2
D: TRBD1
V: TRBV7-8
DNA: TGTGCCAGCAGCTTCATCAATCCGACAGGGACAGGCGGGGAGCTGTTTTTT
CDR3: CASSFINPTGTGGELFF

size: few
length: 15
J: TRBJ2-7
D: .
V: TRBV18
DNA: TGTGCCAGCTCACCTGGGACTGTAAGCTCCTACGAGCAGTACTTC
CDR3: CASSPGTVSSYEQYF

size: .
length: 15
J: TRBJ2-1
D: .
V: TRBV5-1
DNA: TGCGCCAGCAGCGGGGCGCCTAGCTCCTACAATGAGCAGTTCTTC
CDR3: CASSGAPSSYNEQFF

size: .
length: 13
J: TRBJ2-1
D: .
V: TRBV3-1/TRBV3-2
DNA: TGTGCCAGCAGCCAAATGACAGACAATGAGCAGTTCTTC
CDR3: CASSQMTDNEQFF

size: .
length: 13
J: TRBJ2-7
D: .
V: TRBV5-4
DNA: TGTGCCAGCAGCTTACAAGCGTCCCACGAGCAGTACTTC
CDR3: CASSLQASHEQYF

size: .
length: 16
J: TRBJ2-7
D: TRBD2
V: TRBV27
DNA: TGTGCCAGCAGAGTATGGGGGACTAGCGACTCCTACGAGCAGTACTTC
CDR3: CASRVWGTSDSYEQYF

size: few
length: 15
J: TRBJ2-2
D: .
V: TRBV5-1
DNA: TGCGCCAGCAGTCCAAGGGCAGGGGACACCGGGGAGCTGTTTTTT
CDR3: CASSPRAGDTGELFF

size: .
length: 14
J: TRBJ2-7
D: TRBD2
V: TRBV25-1
DNA: TGTGCCAGCAGTAAGCGGGAGGGTGCCTACGAGCAGTACTTC
CDR3: CASSKREGAYEQYF

size: .
length: 14
J: TRBJ2-7
D: .
V: TRBV5-1
DNA: TGCGCCAGCAGCTTTACAGGGACGGGGTACGAGCAGTACTTC
CDR3: CASSFTGTGYEQYF

size: few
length: 13
J: TRBJ2-7
D: .
V: TRBV12-3/TRBV12-4
DNA: TGTGCCAGCAGTTTAGTACTAGCAGGCGAGCAGTACTTC
CDR3: CASSLVLAGEQYF

size: .
length: 14
J: TRBJ2-7
D: .
V: TRBV6-6
DNA: TGTGCCAGCAGACGCGATTCTCTCTCCTACGAGCAGTACTTC
CDR3: CASRRDSLSYEQYF

size: .
length: 14
J: TRBJ2-7
D: .
V: TRBV3-1/TRBV3-2
DNA: TGTGCCAGCAGCCAGGGGACTGGTAGTCGCGAGCAGTACTTC
CDR3: CASSQGTGSREQYF

size: once
length: 19
J: TRBJ2-2
D: .
V: TRBV9
DNA: TGTGCCAGCAGCACCGGACAGGGCCTAGCGGGATCGAACACCGGGGAGCTGTTTTTT
CDR3: CASSTGQGLAGSNTGELFF

size: .
length: 13
J: TRBJ2-7
D: .
V: TRBV6-5
DNA: TGTGCCAGCAGGAGGGTGGCGGAAATTGGGCAGTACTTC
CDR3: CASRRVAEIGQYF

size: .
length: 15
J: TRBJ2-7
D: TRBD2
V: TRBV19
DNA: TGTGCCAGTGGCGGCTCGGGACTAGCTCTGCACGAGCAGTACTTC
CDR3: CASGGSGLALHEQYF

size: .
length: 13
J: TRBJ2-5
D: .
V: TRBV5-1
DNA: TGCGCCAGCAGCTTTGGAGGGCAAGAGACCCAGTACTTC
CDR3: CASSFGGQETQYF

size: .
length: 14
J: TRBJ1-2
D: TRBD1
V: TRBV6-5
DNA: TGTGCCAGCAGTTCGACATACGGGACAGAAGGCTACACCTTC
CDR3: CASSSTYGTEGYTF

size: .
length: 14
J: TRBJ2-1
D: .
V: TRBV12-5
DNA: TGTGCTAGTTCGTACAGTAGCTCCTACAATGAGCAGTTCTTC
CDR3: CASSYSSSYNEQFF

size: .
length: 11
J: TRBJ2-7
D: .
V: TRBV6-2/TRBV6-3
DNA: TGTGCCAGCAGTTATACGAGGGAGCAGTACTTC
CDR3: CASSYTREQYF

size: .
length: 15
J: TRBJ1-5
D: TRBD1
V: TRBV6-5
DNA: TGTGCCAGCAGTTGGCGGACAGGGGAGAATCAGCCCCAGCATTTT
CDR3: CASSWRTGENQPQHF

size: once
length: 17
J: TRBJ2-4
D: TRBD2
V: TRBV5-3
DNA: TGTGCCAGAAGCCCAGGACTAGCGGGAGGGCGGGGAAACATTCAGTACTTC
CDR3: CARSPGLAGGRGNIQYF

size: .
length: 13
J: TRBJ1-5
D: .
V: TRBV12-3/TRBV12-4
DNA: TGTGCCAGAAACCGGGGGGGGAATCAGCCCCAGCATTTT
CDR3: CARNRGGNQPQHF

size: few
length: 16
J: TRBJ2-3
D: .
V: TRBV11-3
DNA: TGTGCCAGCAGCTTAGGTACTAGCATAAGCACAGATACGCAGTATTTT
CDR3: CASSLGTSISTDTQYF

size: .
length: 15
J: TRBJ2-6
D: .
V: TRBV7-8
DNA: TGTGCCAGCAGCTTAGACCGGGCTGGGGCCAACGTCCTGACTTTC
CDR3: CASSLDRAGANVLTF

size: .
length: 14
J: TRBJ2-5
D: .
V: TRBV28
DNA: TGTGCCAGCAGTTTCCTGGGTACAGTTGAGACCCAGTACTTC
CDR3: CASSFLGTVETQYF

size: once
length: 13
J: TRBJ1-2
D: TRBD1
V: TRBV28
DNA: TGTGCCAGCAACCCGGACAGGGACTATGGCTACACCTTC
CDR3: CASNPDRDYGYTF

size: .
length: 13
J: TRBJ2-7
D: .
V: TRBV7-2
DNA: TGTGCCAGCAGCAACCGGGATACCTACGAGCAGTACTTC
CDR3: CASSNRDTYEQYF

size: .
length: 17
J: TRBJ1-2
D: TRBD1
V: TRBV12-5
DNA: TGTGCTAGTGGTTTGGCCTCCGGGACAGGGTTGGTTGCTGGCTACACCTTC
CDR3: CASGLASGTGLVAGYTF

size: .
length: 13
J: TRBJ1-4
D: .
V: TRBV19
DNA: TGTGCCAGTAACCAGGGCCGAGGTGAAAAACTGTTTTTT
CDR3: CASNQGRGEKLFF

size: .
length: 14
J: TRBJ2-5
D: TRBD1
V: TRBV6-1
DNA: TGTGCCAGCAGTGAATCCGGCAGGGGGCAGACCCAGTACTTC
CDR3: CASSESGRGQTQYF

size: few
length: 13
J: TRBJ2-7
D: TRBD2
V: TRBV28
DNA: TGTGCGATCGGACTAGCGGGTCGGTACGAGCAGTACTTC
CDR3: CAIGLAGRYEQYF

size: .
length: 14
J: TRBJ2-3
D: TRBD2
V: TRBV19
DNA: TGTGCCAGTACGGACGGGAGGGTCTCAGATACGCAGTATTTT
CDR3: CASTDGRVSDTQYF

size: .
length: 13
J: TRBJ1-1
D: .
V: TRBV11-3
DNA: TGTGCCAGCAGCTTATCAGGGTCCACTGAAGCTTTCTTT
CDR3: CASSLSGSTEAFF

size: .
length: 14
J: TRBJ2-7
D: TRBD1
V: TRBV27
DNA: TGTGCCAGTAAACGGACAGGGCAGCGTGGCGAGCAGTACTTC
CDR3: CASKRTGQRGEQYF

size: .
length: 16
J: TRBJ2-7
D: TRBD1
V: TRBV6-2/TRBV6-3
DNA: TGTGCCAGCAGTTCCGCCGGGACAGGGGTCACCTACGAGCAGTACTTC
CDR3: CASSSAGTGVTYEQYF

size: .
length: 18
J: TRBJ1-5
D: .
V: TRBV6-1
DNA: TGTGCCAGCAGTGAAGGAACAGGGTCGGGGTATAGCAATCAGCCCCAGCATTTT
CDR3: CASSEGTGSGYSNQPQHF

size: .
length: 16
J: TRBJ1-1
D: TRBD1
V: TRBV7-8
DNA: TGTGCCAGCAGCTTAGGACAGGGCCGAGAGAGCGCTGAAGCTTTCTTT
CDR3: CASSLGQGRESAEAFF

size: once
length: 15
J: TRBJ2-6
D: TRBD1
V: TRBV27
DNA: TGTGCCAGCACCAGGGGGTCCTCTGGGGCCAACGTCCTGACTTTC
CDR3: CASTRGSSGANVLTF

size: .
length: 13
J: TRBJ2-7
D: .
V: TRBV11-3
DNA: TGTGCCAGCAGCAAACACCCCTCCTACGAGCAGTACTTC
CDR3: CASSKHPSYEQYF